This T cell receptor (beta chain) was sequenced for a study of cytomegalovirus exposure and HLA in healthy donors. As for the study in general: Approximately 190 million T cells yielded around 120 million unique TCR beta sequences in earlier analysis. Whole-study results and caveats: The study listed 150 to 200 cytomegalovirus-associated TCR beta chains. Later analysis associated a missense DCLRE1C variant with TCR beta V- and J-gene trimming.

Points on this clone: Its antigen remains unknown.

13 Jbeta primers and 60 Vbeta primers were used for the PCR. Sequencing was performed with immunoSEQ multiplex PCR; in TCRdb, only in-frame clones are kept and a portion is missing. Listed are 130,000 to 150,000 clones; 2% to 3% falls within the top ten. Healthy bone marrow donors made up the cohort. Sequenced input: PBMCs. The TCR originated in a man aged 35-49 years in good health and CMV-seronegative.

The CDR3 DNA reads TGTGCCAGCAGCCCGACAGGGGGCCTACAGGGCGATGAGCAGTTCTTC. The encoded protein is CASSPTGGLQGDEQFF. J is TRBJ2-1 and V is TRBV5-4; 10 nucleotides line up with TRBD1. The J segment lost 8 bases and the V segment lost 4 bases, leaving 12 bases of the junction unmatched. The CDR3 spans 16 residues. Germline CDR1 is SGHNT and CDR2 is YYREEE (reference sequence).